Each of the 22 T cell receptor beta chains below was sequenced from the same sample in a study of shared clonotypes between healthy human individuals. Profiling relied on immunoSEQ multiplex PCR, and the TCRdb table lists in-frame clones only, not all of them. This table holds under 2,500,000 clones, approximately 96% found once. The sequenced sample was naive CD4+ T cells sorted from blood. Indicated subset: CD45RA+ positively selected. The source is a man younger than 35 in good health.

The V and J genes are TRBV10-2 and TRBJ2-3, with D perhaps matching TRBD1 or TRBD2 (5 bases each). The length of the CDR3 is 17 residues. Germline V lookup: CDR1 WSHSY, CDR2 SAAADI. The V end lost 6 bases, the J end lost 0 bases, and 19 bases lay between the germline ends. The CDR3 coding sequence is TGCGCCAGCAGCTTGGGGGAATTAGCGCCTAGCACAGATACGCAGTATTTT. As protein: CASSLGELAPSTDTQYF.

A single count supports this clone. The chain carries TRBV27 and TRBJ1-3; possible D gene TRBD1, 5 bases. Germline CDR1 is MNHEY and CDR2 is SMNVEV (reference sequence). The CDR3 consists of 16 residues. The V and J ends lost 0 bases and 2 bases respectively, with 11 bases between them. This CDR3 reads CASSLSRARAGNTIYF. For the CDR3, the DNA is TGTGCCAGCAGTTTATCGAGGGCCAGGGCTGGAAACACCATATATTTT.

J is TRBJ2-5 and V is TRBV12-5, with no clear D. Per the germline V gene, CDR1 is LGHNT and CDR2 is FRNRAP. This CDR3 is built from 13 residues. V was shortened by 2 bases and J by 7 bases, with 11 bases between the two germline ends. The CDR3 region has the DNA TGTGCTAGTGGTTTGTTTAAACCCCCGACCCAGTACTTC. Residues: CASGLFKPPTQYF.

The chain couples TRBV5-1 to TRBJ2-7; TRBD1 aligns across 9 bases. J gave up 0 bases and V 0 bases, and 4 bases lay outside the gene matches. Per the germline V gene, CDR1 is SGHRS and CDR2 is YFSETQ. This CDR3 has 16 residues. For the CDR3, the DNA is TGCGCCAGCAGCTTGGGTGGGACAGGGAACTCCTACGAGCAGTACTTC. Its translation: CASSLGGTGNSYEQYF.

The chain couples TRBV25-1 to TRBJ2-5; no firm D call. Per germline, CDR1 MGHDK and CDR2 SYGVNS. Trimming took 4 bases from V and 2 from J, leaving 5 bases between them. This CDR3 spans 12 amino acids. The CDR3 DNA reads TGTGCCAGCAGTGGGGCGCAAGAGACCCAGTACTTC. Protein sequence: CASSGAQETQYF.

The CDR3 nucleotides are TGTGCCAGCAGAGAAAGGAAGAACTATGGCTACACCTTC. It specifies CASRERKNYGYTF. The chain couples TRBV6-1 to TRBJ1-2; D gene uncertain. Germline-derived CDR1 and CDR2 are MNHNS and SASEGT. This CDR3 spans 13 amino acids. V lost 6 bases and J lost 2, with 10 bases in between.

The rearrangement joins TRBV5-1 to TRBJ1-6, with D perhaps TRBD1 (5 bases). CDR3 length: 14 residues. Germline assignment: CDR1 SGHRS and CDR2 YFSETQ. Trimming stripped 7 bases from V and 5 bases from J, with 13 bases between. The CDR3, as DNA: TGCGCCAGCCCTCCGGGACGGCATAATTCACCCCTCCACTTT. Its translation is CASPPGRHNSPLHF.

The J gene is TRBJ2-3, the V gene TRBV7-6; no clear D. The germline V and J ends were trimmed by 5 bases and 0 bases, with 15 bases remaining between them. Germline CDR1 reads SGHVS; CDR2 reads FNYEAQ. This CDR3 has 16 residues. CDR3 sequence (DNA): TGTGCCAGCAGCCCCCGGCAAGGTGCTAGCACAGATACGCAGTATTTT. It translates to CASSPRQGASTDTQYF. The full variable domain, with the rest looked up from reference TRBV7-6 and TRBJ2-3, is GAGVSQSPRYKVTKRGQDVALRCDPISGHVSLYWYRQALGQGPEFLTYFNYEAQQDKSGLPNDRFSAERPEGSISTLTIQRTEQRDSAMYRCASSPRQGASTDTQYFGPGTRLTVL.

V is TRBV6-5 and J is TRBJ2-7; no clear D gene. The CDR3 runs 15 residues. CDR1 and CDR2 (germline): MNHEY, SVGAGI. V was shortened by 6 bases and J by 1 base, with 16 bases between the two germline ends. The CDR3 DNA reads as TGTGCCAGCAGCCTGGCCCCGGGCGTTTCCTACGAGCAGTACTTC. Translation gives CASSLAPGVSYEQYF.

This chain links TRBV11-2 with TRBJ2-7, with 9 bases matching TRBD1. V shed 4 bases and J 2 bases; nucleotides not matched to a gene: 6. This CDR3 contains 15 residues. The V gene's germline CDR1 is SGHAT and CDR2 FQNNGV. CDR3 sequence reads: CASSSDRGRAYEQYF. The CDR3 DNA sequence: TGTGCCAGCAGCTCGGACAGGGGACGGGCCTACGAGCAGTACTTC.

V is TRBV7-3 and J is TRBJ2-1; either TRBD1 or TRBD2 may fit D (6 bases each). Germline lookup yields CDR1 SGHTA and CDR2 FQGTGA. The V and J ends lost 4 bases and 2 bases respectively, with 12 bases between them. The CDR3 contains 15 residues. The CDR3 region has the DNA TGTGCCAGCAGCTCCGGACGGGGGCCCTACAATGAGCAGTTCTTC. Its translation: CASSSGRGPYNEQFF.

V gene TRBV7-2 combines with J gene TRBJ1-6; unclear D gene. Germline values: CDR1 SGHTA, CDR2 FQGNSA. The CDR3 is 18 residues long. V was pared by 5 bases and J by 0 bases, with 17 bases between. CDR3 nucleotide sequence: TGTGCCAGCAGCCTCACGTCCGGCTACAGCTCCTATAATTCACCCCTCCACTTT. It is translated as CASSLTSGYSSYNSPLHF.

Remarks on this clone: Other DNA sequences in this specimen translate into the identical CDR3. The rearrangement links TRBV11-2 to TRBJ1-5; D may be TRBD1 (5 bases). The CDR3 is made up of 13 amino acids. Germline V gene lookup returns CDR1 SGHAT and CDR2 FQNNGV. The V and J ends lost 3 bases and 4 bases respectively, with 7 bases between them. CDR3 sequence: CASSFGGNQPQHF. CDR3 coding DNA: TGTGCCAGCAGCTTCGGGGGTAATCAGCCCCAGCATTTT.

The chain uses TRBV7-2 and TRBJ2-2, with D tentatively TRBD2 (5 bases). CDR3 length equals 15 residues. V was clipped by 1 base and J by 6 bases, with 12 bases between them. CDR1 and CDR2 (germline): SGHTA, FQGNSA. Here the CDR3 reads CASSLVSGNSGELFF. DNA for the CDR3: TGTGCCAGCAGCTTAGTATCGGGAAATTCCGGGGAGCTGTTTTTT.

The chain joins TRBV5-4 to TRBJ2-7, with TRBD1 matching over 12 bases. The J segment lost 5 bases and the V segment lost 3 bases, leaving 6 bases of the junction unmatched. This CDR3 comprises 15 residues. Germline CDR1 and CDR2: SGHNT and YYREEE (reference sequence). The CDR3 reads CASSSPGTGGNEQYF. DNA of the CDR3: TGTGCCAGCAGCTCGCCCGGGACAGGGGGCAACGAGCAGTACTTC.

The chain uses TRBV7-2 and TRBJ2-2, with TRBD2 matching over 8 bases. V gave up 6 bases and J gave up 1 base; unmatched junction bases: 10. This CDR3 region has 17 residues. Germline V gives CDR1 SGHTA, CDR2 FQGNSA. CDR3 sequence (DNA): TGTGCCAGCAGATCCGGGACTAGTGCTTTGAACACCGGGGAGCTGTTTTTT. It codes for CASRSGTSALNTGELFF. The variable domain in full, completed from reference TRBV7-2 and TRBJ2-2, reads GAGVSQSPSNKVTEKGKDVELRCDPISGHTALYWYRQSLGQGLEFLIYFQGNSAPDKSGLPSDRFSAERTGGSVSTLTIQRTQQEDSAVYLCASRSGTSALNTGELFFGEGSRLTVL.

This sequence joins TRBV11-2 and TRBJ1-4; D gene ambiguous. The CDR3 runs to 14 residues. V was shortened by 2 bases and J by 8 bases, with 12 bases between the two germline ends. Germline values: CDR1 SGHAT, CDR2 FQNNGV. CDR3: CASSLSQAAEKLFF. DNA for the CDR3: TGTGCCAGCAGCTTATCTCAGGCTGCCGAAAAACTGTTTTTT.

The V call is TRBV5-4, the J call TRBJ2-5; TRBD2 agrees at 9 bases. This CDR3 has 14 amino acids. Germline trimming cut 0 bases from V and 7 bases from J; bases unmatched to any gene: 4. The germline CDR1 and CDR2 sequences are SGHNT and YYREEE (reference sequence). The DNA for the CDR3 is TGTGCCAGCAGCTTGGCTAGCGGGGAGGGGACCCAGTACTTC. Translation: CASSLASGEGTQYF.

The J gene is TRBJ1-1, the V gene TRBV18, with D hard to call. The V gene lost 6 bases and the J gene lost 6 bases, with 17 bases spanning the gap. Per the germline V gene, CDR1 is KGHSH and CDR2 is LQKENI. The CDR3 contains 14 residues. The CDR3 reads CASSPNLDQPEAFF. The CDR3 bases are TGTGCCAGCTCCCCGAATTTAGACCAACCTGAAGCTTTCTTT.

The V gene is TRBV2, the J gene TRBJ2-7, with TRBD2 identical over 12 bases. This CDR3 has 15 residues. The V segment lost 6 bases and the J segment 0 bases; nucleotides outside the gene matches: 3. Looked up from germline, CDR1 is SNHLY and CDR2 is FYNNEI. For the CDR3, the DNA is TGTGCCAGCAGGTCGACTAGCGGGGGCTCCTACGAGCAGTACTTC. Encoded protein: CASRSTSGGSYEQYF.

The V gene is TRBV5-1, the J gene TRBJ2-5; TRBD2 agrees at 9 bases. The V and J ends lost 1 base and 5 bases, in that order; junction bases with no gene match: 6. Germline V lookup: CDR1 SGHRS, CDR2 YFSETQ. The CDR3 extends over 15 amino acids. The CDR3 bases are TGCGCCAGCAGCTTGTCCTCCGCGGGAGGGGAGACCCAGTACTTC. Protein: CASSLSSAGGETQYF.

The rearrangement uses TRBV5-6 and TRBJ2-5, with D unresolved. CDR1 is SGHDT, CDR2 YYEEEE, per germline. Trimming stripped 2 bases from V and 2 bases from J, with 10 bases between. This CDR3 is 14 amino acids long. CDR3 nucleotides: TGTGCCAGCAGCTTCCGGTATTCTCAAGAGACCCAGTACTTC. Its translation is CASSFRYSQETQYF.